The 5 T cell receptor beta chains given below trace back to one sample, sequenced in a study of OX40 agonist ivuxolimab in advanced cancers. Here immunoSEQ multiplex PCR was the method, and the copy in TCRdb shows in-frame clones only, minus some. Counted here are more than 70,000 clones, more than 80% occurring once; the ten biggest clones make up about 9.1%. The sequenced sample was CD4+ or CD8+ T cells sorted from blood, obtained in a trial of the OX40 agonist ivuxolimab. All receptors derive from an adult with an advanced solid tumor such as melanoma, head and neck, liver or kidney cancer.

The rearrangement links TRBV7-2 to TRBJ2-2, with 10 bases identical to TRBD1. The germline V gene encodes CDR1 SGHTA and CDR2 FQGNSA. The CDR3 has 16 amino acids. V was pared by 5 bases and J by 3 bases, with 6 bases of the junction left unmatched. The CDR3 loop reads CASSADRGLHTGELFF. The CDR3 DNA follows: TGTGCCAGCAGCGCAGACAGGGGGCTTCACACCGGGGAGCTGTTTTTT.

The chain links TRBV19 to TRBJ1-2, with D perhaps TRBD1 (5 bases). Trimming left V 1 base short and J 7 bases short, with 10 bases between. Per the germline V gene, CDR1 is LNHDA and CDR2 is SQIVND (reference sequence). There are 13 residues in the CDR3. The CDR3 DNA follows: TGTGCCAGTAGTATAGGCGAGGGGAGTGGCTACACCTTC. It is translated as CASSIGEGSGYTF.

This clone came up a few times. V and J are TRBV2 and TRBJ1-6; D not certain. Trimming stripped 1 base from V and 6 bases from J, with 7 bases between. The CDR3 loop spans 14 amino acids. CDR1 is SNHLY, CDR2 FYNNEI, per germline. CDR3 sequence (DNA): TGTGCCAGCAGTGAAGGGCAACGTAATTCACCCCTCCACTTT. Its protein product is CASSEGQRNSPLHF.

The CDR3, as DNA: TGTGCCAGCAGTCCTGGGAGCCGCCGGGCGTTTGGCTACACCTTC. Translating gives CASSPGSRRAFGYTF. The V call is TRBV28, the J call TRBJ1-2; D not resolved. This CDR3 is 15 amino acids long. Germline CDR1 and CDR2: MDHEN and SYDVKM. V dropped 5 bases and J dropped 7 bases, with 20 bases sitting between them.

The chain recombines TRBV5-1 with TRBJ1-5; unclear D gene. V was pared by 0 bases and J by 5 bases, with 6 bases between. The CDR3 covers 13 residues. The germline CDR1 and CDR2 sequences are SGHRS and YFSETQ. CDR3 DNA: TGCGCCAGCAGCTTGGGGGCGGATCAGCCCCAGCATTTT. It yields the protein CASSLGADQPQHF. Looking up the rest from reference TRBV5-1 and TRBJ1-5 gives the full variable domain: KAGVTQTPRYLIKTRGQQVTLSCSPISGHRSVSWYQQTPGQGLQFLFEYFSETQRNKGNFPGRFSGRQFSNSRSEMNVSTLELGDSALYLCASSLGADQPQHFGDGTRLSIL.